The sample holds a few counts of the clone carrying this T cell receptor beta chain. This sample is part of a study of cytomegalovirus exposure and HLA in healthy donors. Vbeta (60) and Jbeta (13) primers were used in the PCR. The data were produced by immunoSEQ multiplex PCR, yet TCRdb's version contains in-frame clones alone and is incomplete. Counted here are tens of thousands of clones, roughly 70% occurring once; the ten biggest clones make up 12%. The source material was PBMCs. This TCR was recovered from a woman between 40 and 55 years old in good health and CMV-seropositive.

The CDR3 loop is CASSSLRTGSGYTF. The CDR3 coding sequence is TGTGCCAGCAGCTCCTTACGGACAGGGAGTGGCTACACCTTC. V and J are TRBV7-2 and TRBJ1-2; TRBD1 matches 8 bases. There are 14 residues in the CDR3. CDR1 is SGHTA and CDR2 is FQGNSA in the germline V gene. Losses at the gene ends were 4 bases for V and 7 bases for J; bases not matched to a gene: 8.